Below, 12 T cell receptor beta chains from the same sample are listed, as sequenced in a study of blood T cells in healthy people across ages. For the second PCR, which ran for about 6 to 11 cycles, a sample-barcoded 5' primer and a J-beta primer mix were used. Via MiXCR, TCRdb re-called the 5' RACE reads, giving one row per CDR3 protein. The sample contains 650,000 to 1,000,000 distinct CDR3 sequences, about half of which appear only once. Sequenced material: blood. These receptors were obtained from a man at least 80 years old in good health.

The chain carries TRBV30 and TRBJ2-7; D is uncertain. V was clipped by 2 bases and J by 7 bases, with 9 bases between them. The CDR3 has 11 amino acids. CDR1 and CDR2 (germline): GTSNPN, SVGIG (reference sequence). Here the CDR3 DNA reads TGTGCCTGGAGTCCACAAAATGAGCAGTACTTC. Amino acid sequence: CAWSPQNEQYF.

This chain uses TRBV20-1 with TRBJ1-4, with D hard to call. Germline lookup yields CDR1 DFQATT and CDR2 SNEGSKA (reference sequence). Deletions cut 0 bases from V and 7 bases from J, with 12 bases between. The CDR3 is made up of 14 amino acids. Here the CDR3 reads CSARDQTRTEKLFF. The CDR3 DNA sequence: TGCAGTGCTAGAGACCAGACCCGTACTGAAAAACTGTTTTTT.

This clonotype was found a few times. The V call is TRBV7-3, the J call TRBJ2-1; D is unclear. Trimming removed 5 bases from V and 2 bases from J, with 13 bases in between. The CDR3 is 15 residues long. Germline loops: CDR1 SGHTA, CDR2 FQGTGA. CDR3: CASSSISSTYNEQFF. The CDR3 bases are TGTGCCAGCAGCAGTATTAGCTCCACCTACAATGAGCAGTTCTTC. Variable domain in full (rest from reference TRBV7-3 and TRBJ2-1): GAGVSQTPSNKVTEKGKYVELRCDPISGHTALYWYRQSLGQGPEFLIYFQGTGAADDSGLPNDRFFAVRPEGSVSTLKIQRTERGDSAVYLCASSSISSTYNEQFFGPGTRLTVL.

This clonotype was observed many times. The gene calls are TRBV30 and TRBJ2-6; no firm D call. With 0 bases removed from V and 3 bases from J, the gap between germline ends came to 3 bases. This CDR3 comprises 13 residues. CDR1 GTSNPN and CDR2 SVGIG come from the germline V gene (reference sequence). CDR3 in amino acids: CAWSVGGANVLTF. CDR3 coding DNA: TGTGCCTGGAGTGTAGGTGGGGCCAACGTCCTGACTTTC.

This clonotype was detected only a few times. This chain links TRBV20-1 with TRBJ2-1; D is ambiguous. Germline V lookup: CDR1 DFQATT, CDR2 SNEGSKA (reference sequence). This CDR3 is 12 amino acids long. Trimming shortened V by 1 base and J by 13 bases, and 14 bases separated the two germline ends. The CDR3 spells CSARVKTGPQFF. For the CDR3, the DNA is TGCAGTGCTAGAGTTAAGACCGGCCCTCAGTTCTTC.

This clonotype was recorded many times. This rearrangement joins TRBV5-1 to TRBJ2-1; no clear D gene. V was pared by 4 bases and J by 0 bases, with 11 bases between. The germline V gene encodes CDR1 SGHRS and CDR2 YFSETQ. The CDR3 sequence is 15 residues long. The chain's CDR3 is CASSERVSSYNEQFF. CDR3 coding DNA: TGCGCCAGCAGCGAAAGGGTAAGCTCCTACAATGAGCAGTTCTTC.

V usage is TRBV20-1 and J usage is TRBJ2-5; 10 nucleotides agree with TRBD1. Germline V CDR1 and CDR2: DFQATT, SNEGSKA (reference sequence). The CDR3 loop spans 13 amino acids. In nucleotides, the CDR3 is TGCATCGCCCGGGACAGGGGTGTTAATGAGCAGTACTTC. As protein: CIARDRGVNEQYF.

The chain's CDR3 is CASSGTGGFQPQHF. The CDR3 nucleotides read TGTGCCAGTTCCGGGACAGGGGGCTTTCAGCCCCAGCATTTT. The rearrangement uses TRBV19 and TRBJ1-5, with 12 bases fitting TRBD1. J was trimmed by 6 bases and V by 8 bases; bases with no gene match: 5. The CDR3 is made up of 14 amino acids. CDR1 is LNHDA and CDR2 is SQIVND in the germline V gene (reference sequence).

This clonotype was found many times. The chain has TRBV7-2 and TRBJ1-4; D is possibly TRBD1 (5 bases). The CDR3 consists of 15 residues. Germline V gives CDR1 SGHTA, CDR2 FQGNSA. V was clipped by 5 bases and J by 0 bases, with 10 bases between them. CDR3 sequence (DNA): TGTGCCAGCAGCCCGGGGGGGGCAACTAATGAAAAACTGTTTTTT. It translates to CASSPGGATNEKLFF. The whole variable domain, filled in from reference TRBV7-2 and TRBJ1-4, reads GAGVSQSPSNKVTEKGKDVELRCDPISGHTALYWYRQSLGQGLEFLIYFQGNSAPDKSGLPSDRFSAERTGGSVSTLTIQRTQQEDSAVYLCASSPGGATNEKLFFGSGTQLSVL.

The rearrangement links TRBV6-5 to TRBJ2-5; tentatively, D is TRBD1 or TRBD2 (5 bases each). The CDR3 is 13 residues long. CDR1 and CDR2 from the germline V gene are MNHEY and SVGAGI. V gave up 4 bases and J gave up 4 bases, with 10 bases separating them. CDR3 residues: CASSWAGTETQYF. The CDR3 nucleotides are TGTGCCAGCAGTTGGGCCGGGACAGAGACCCAGTACTTC.

The J gene is TRBJ2-5, the V gene TRBV5-1; a weak D match, TRBD2 (6 bases). The ends were cut back, 4 bases at V and 2 bases at J, with 15 bases in the middle. The CDR3 loop spans 15 amino acids. The V gene's germline CDR1 is SGHRS and CDR2 YFSETQ. Here the CDR3 reads CASSPQIAVQETQYF. The CDR3 DNA reads as TGCGCCAGCAGCCCGCAAATAGCGGTTCAAGAGACCCAGTACTTC.

In this sample, this clonotype turned up a few times. This may stem from a read error, because a much larger clone lies one nucleotide away. The V gene is TRBV5-5, the J gene TRBJ2-3; D tentatively fits TRBD1 or TRBD2 (5 bases each). Germline V gives CDR1 SGHKS, CDR2 YYEKEE (reference sequence). V was cut by 0 bases and J by 6 bases, with 17 bases left in between. This CDR3 comprises 16 residues. The DNA for the CDR3 is TGTGCCAGCAGCTTGGCCGATGGGGCCGGGGCGGATACGCAGTATTTT. Translation: CASSLADGAGADTQYF.